This T cell receptor (beta chain) was identified during a study of OX40 agonist ivuxolimab in advanced cancers. Background on the study: Two cutaneous melanoma patients and one hepatocellular carcinoma patient, three in all, had partial responses.

CDR1 and CDR2 from the germline V gene are SGHVS and FQNEAQ. The CDR3 is 18 residues long. J was trimmed by 7 bases and V by 1 base; bases with no gene match: 14. This table comes from immunoSEQ multiplex PCR, and its TCRdb copy is limited to in-frame clones, with some not included. The sample lists 90,000 to 100,000 clones, around nine tenths occurring once. The origin of this receptor is an adult with an advanced solid tumor such as melanoma, head and neck, liver or kidney cancer. Sequences were derived from CD4+ or CD8+ T cells sorted from blood, sampled in a trial of the OX40 agonist ivuxolimab. The chain has TRBV7-8 and TRBJ2-2; TRBD2 matches 8 bases. The CDR3 DNA reads TGTGCCAGCAGCTTAGGGCCCTCTAACGGGAGGGCCAGCGGGGAGCTGTTTTTT. It translates to CASSLGPSNGRASGELFF.